This T cell receptor beta chain emerged from a study of CD8 T cells in Susac syndrome. The CDR3 contains 18 residues. Per germline, CDR1 DFQATT and CDR2 SNEGSKA (reference sequence). The V gene end was trimmed by 0 bases and the J gene end by 2 bases; junction bases not matched to a gene: 14. Random hexamers were used to reverse transcribe the RNA input (about 0.5 to 1 ug). TCRdb processed the immunoSEQ multiplex PCR reads anew with MiXCR; each CDR3 protein has one entry. The repertoire includes some 160,000 distinct CDR3 sequences, 85% to 95% of them detected once, and 0.15% to 0.2% sits in the top ten.

Input material: CD8+ T cells from PBMCs. This receptor was obtained from a human donor with multiple sclerosis. This chain joins TRBV20-1 and TRBJ2-7; 9 bases match TRBD2. DNA of the CDR3: TGCAGTGCTAGAGATGAGTCGTGGGCTAGCGGGGAACCCTACGAGCAGTACTTC. Its protein product is CSARDESWASGEPYEQYF.